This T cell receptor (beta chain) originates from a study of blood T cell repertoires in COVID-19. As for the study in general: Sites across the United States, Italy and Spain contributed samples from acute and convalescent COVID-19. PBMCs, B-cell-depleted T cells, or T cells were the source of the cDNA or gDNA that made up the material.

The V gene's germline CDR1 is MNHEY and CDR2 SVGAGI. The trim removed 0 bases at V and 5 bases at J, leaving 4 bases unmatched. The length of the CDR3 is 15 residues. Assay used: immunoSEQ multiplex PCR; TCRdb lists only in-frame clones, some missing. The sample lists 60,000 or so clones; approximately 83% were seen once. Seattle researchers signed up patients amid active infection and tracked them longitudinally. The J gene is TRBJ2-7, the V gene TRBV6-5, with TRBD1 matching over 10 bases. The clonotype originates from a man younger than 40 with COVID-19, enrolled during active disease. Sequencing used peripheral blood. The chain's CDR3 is CASSYSTGGGDEQYF. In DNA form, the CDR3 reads TGTGCCAGCAGTTACTCGACAGGGGGCGGGGACGAGCAGTACTTC.